This note documents a single T cell receptor (beta chain) sequence. The entry originates in a study of technical replicates of blood from a handful of donors. Germline-derived CDR1 and CDR2 are MGHRA and YSYEKL. This CDR3 spans 17 amino acids. V shed 3 bases and J 4 bases; nucleotides not matched to a gene: 6. The protocol was immunoSEQ multiplex PCR, while the TCRdb copy is restricted to in-frame clones and leaves out a portion. The repertoire includes 74,000 or so clones, 85% to 95% of them detected once, and about 0.37% sits in the top ten. The receptor was derived from a human donor in good health. Input material: T cells isolated from PBMCs. This rearrangement joins TRBV4-1 to TRBJ2-7; 16 bases line up with TRBD2. DNA of the CDR3: TGCGCCAGCAGCCAGGGACTAGCGGGAGGGCCGGGGTACGAGCAGTACTTC. This gives the protein CASSQGLAGGPGYEQYF.